These 7 T cell receptor beta chains share one sample of origin, sequenced in a study of T-cell reconstitution after alpha-beta-depleted transplantation in children (dated by TCRdb to 2016 to 2017). The treatment or condition label here, explained by the study, means: allogeneic hematopoietic cell transplantation with graft depleted of TCRalphabeta T cells and CD19 B cells. Library preparation used PCR. Sequencing used an Illumina HiSeq 2500. TCR libraries were prepared with molecular barcoding, using unique molecular identifiers to normalize TCRbeta repertoire quantification. TCRdb applied fastp at Q25 and MiXCR to the public reads, then kept only in-frame beta chains. Rows merge per CDR3 protein into single entries with the most common DNA and genes. The sample data list about 1,000,000 distinct CDR3 sequences, and 25% to 30% of these were observed just once. Jointly, the top ten make up more than 25% of the sample.

This sample comprised PBMCs, mostly from graft donor cells, obtained 360 days after TCRalphabeta/CD19-depleted stem cell transplant. Every receptor here comes from a boy under two years old who had a stem cell transplant for SCID, so the T cells may come from the graft donor.

The J gene is TRBJ1-5, the V gene TRBV20-1; perhaps TRBD1 as D (5 bases). Germline CDR1 is DFQATT and CDR2 is SNEGSKA (reference sequence). Deletions cut 1 base from V and 4 bases from J, with 11 bases between. The CDR3 is 14 residues long. The CDR3 bases are TGCAGTGCTAGAGTGTGGGGCCCTAATCAGCCCCAGCATTTT. It translates to CSARVWGPNQPQHF.

This clonotype appeared many times. V gene TRBV7-2 combines with J gene TRBJ2-5; 10 nucleotides align to TRBD2. The V and J ends lost 3 bases and 1 base, in that order; junction bases with no gene match: 2. The CDR3 sequence is 15 residues long. Germline values: CDR1 SGHTA, CDR2 FQGNSA. CDR3 sequence: CASSFRLAGQETQYF. Written as DNA, the CDR3 is TGTGCCAGCAGCTTTCGACTAGCGGGCCAAGAGACCCAGTACTTC.

This clonotype was recorded at least ten times. The chain carries TRBV3-1 and TRBJ2-5, with D tentatively TRBD2 (6 bases). The V end was cut by 1 base, the J end by 3 bases, with 9 bases between. Germline V gene sequence: CDR1 LGHDT, CDR2 YNNKEL (reference sequence). The CDR3 has 14 residues. CDR3 region: CASSQGWREETQYF. The CDR3 nucleotides read TGTGCCAGCAGCCAAGGGTGGAGGGAAGAGACCCAGTACTTC.

The chain carries TRBV12-3 or TRBV12-4 and TRBJ2-1, with TRBD1 as a possible D gene (6 bases). V was trimmed by 5 bases and J by 10 bases, leaving 12 bases between them. This CDR3 is built from 12 residues. The CDR3 reads CASSTGSGEQFF. In nucleotides, the CDR3 is TGTGCCAGCAGTACAGGGTCAGGCGAGCAGTTCTTC.

The chain links TRBV2 to TRBJ2-5, with TRBD1 matching 7 bases. V lost 5 bases to trimming and J lost 5 bases; unmatched junction nucleotides: 11. The CDR3 is 15 residues long. Germline V CDR1 and CDR2: SNHLY, FYNNEI. In nucleotides, the CDR3 is TGTGCCAGCAGTTATTATGGACAGGCCGTGGAGACCCAGTACTTC. Its protein product is CASSYYGQAVETQYF.

This clonotype has just a few counts. The V and J genes are TRBV4-2 and TRBJ2-7, with 9 bases matching TRBD1. The CDR3 has 16 amino acids. V was clipped by 1 base and J by 2 bases; unmatched bases: 6. CDR1 and CDR2 from the germline V gene are LGHNA and YNFKEQ. CDR3 sequence reads: CASSQGLGQGAYEQYF. The CDR3 DNA sequence: TGTGCCAGCAGCCAAGGGCTGGGACAGGGAGCCTACGAGCAGTACTTC.

The V and J genes are TRBV7-6 and TRBJ2-1; TRBD2 might be the D (5 bases). This CDR3 has 15 residues. Germline V lookup: CDR1 SGHVS, CDR2 FNYEAQ. V was shortened by 6 bases and J by 7 bases, with 19 bases between the two germline ends. The CDR3 protein is CASSTGRTLGNEQFF. CDR3 in DNA: TGTGCCAGCAGTACGGGAAGAACCCTGGGGAATGAGCAGTTCTTC. The full variable domain, with the rest looked up from reference TRBV7-6 and TRBJ2-1, is GAGVSQSPRYKVTKRGQDVALRCDPISGHVSLYWYRQALGQGPEFLTYFNYEAQQDKSGLPNDRFSAERPEGSISTLTIQRTEQRDSAMYRCASSTGRTLGNEQFFGPGTRLTVL.